A selection of T cell receptor beta chains follows, all from one sample in a study of yellow fever vaccine responses in identical twins. TCRdb called the RT-PCR reads again in MiXCR, with one record for every CDR3 protein. Of 4,000 to 5,000 distinct CDR3 sequences in the sample, over 75% are singletons; the top ten hold approximately 2.1%. Sequenced here: T cells from blood (PBMCs), unsorted or a sorted subset (not recorded which), sampled before or after yellow fever vaccination (not recorded which). The receptors originated from a woman aged 18-30 years who received the yellow fever vaccine. CDR3s leave out the opening cysteine and the closing phenylalanine or tryptophan. A clone size is listed for some rows: how often the clone was seen (once, few, many), or a class if it is expanded.

V gene: TRBV29-1
clone size: -
CDR3 protein: SVEARGSKGYT

V gene: TRBV29-1
clone size: -
CDR3 protein: SVADHTEAF

V gene: TRBV18
clone size: -
CDR3 protein: ASSLLDEQF

V gene: TRBV23-1
clone size: -
CDR3 protein: ASSQSPPRGGQPQH

V gene: TRBV19
clone size: -
CDR3 protein: ASSIAGQPNTDTQY

V gene: TRBV18
clone size: -
CDR3 protein: ASSPNRGDTEAF

V gene: TRBV9
clone size: -
CDR3 protein: ASSVVGSTDTQY

V gene: TRBV4-3
clone size: -
CDR3 protein: ASSQSLGDNEQF

V gene: TRBV11-3
clone size: -
CDR3 protein: ASSLWGATYEQY

V gene: TRBV14
clone size: few
CDR3 protein: ASRGGQLKAEQY

V gene: TRBV28
clone size: -
CDR3 protein: ASSSATRTGPLNTEAF

V gene: TRBV18
clone size: -
CDR3 protein: ASSPAGASYEQY

V gene: TRBV11-3
clone size: -
CDR3 protein: ASTVIAGDPETQY

V gene: TRBV28
clone size: -
CDR3 protein: ASKPDRRDRAYEQY

V gene: TRBV12-3/TRBV12-4
clone size: -
CDR3 protein: ASSFQGKNIQY

V gene: TRBV19
clone size: -
CDR3 protein: ASSPGESYNEQF

V gene: TRBV11-2
clone size: -
CDR3 protein: ASSLSLTANYGYT

V gene: TRBV11-2
clone size: -
CDR3 protein: ASSLVTGGTEAF

V gene: TRBV5-1
clone size: once
CDR3 protein: ASSTWGGRSDEQF

V gene: TRBV2
clone size: -
CDR3 protein: ASSSTGSYEQY

V gene: TRBV11-1
clone size: few
CDR3 protein: ASSPGLAGVASTDTQY

V gene: TRBV7-9
clone size: -
CDR3 protein: ASSLAGQGEGYT

V gene: TRBV10-3
clone size: -
CDR3 protein: AIMTNTEAF